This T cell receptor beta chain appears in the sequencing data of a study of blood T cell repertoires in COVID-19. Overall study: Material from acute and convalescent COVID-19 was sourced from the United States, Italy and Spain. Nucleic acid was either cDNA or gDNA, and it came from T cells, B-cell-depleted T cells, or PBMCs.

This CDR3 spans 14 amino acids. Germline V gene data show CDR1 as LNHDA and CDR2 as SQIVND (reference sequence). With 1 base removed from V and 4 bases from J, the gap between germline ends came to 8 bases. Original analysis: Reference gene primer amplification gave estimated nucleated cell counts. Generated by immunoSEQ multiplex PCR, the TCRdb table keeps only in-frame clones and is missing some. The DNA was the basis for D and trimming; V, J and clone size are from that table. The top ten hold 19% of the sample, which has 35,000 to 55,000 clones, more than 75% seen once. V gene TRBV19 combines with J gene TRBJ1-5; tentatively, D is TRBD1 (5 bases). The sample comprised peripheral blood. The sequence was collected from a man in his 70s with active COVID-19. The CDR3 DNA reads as TGTGCCAGTAGTATAGGACAGAAAAATCAGCCCCAGCATTTT. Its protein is CASSIGQKNQPQHF.